A selection of T cell receptor beta chains follows, all from one sample in a study of cytomegalovirus exposure and HLA in healthy donors. Sequencing used immunoSEQ multiplex PCR; TCRdb keeps in-frame clones, though not all of them. Of 150,000 to 200,000 clones in the sample, more than 75% were seen once. Sequencing was done on a sample of PBMCs. The source of these receptors is a man between 18 and 35 years old in good health and CMV-seropositive. The CDR3 runs from the conserved cysteine through the conserved F or W. Fields, in order: V gene, J gene, D gene, clone size, CDR3 protein, CDR3 DNA. A D gene is named only where the DNA matches it firmly. Size tells how often a clone was seen (once, few, many) or the class of an expanded clone, and some rows leave it out.

v_call: TRBV7-3
j_call: TRBJ1-1
d_call: TRBD1
clone_size: .
cdr3_aa: CASSLRTGDSTEAFF
cdr3_nt: TGTGCCAGCAGCCTAAGGACAGGGGATAGCACTGAAGCTTTCTTT

v_call: TRBV18
j_call: TRBJ1-5
d_call: .
clone_size: few
cdr3_aa: CASSVRGQPQHF
cdr3_nt: TGTGCCAGCTCAGTTAGGGGCCAGCCCCAGCATTTT

v_call: TRBV15
j_call: TRBJ2-5
d_call: .
clone_size: .
cdr3_aa: CATSRGANQETQYF
cdr3_nt: TGTGCCACCAGCAGAGGGGCCAACCAAGAGACCCAGTACTTC

v_call: TRBV10-3
j_call: TRBJ1-1
d_call: .
clone_size: .
cdr3_aa: CAISESTPGGTEAFF
cdr3_nt: TGTGCCATCAGTGAGTCGACGCCAGGAGGCACTGAAGCTTTCTTT

v_call: TRBV6-1
j_call: TRBJ2-1
d_call: TRBD1
clone_size: .
cdr3_aa: CASKTGGRNEQFF
cdr3_nt: TGTGCCAGCAAAACAGGGGGTAGGAATGAGCAGTTCTTC

v_call: TRBV9
j_call: TRBJ1-1
d_call: .
clone_size: once
cdr3_aa: CASSETGLGTEAFF
cdr3_nt: TGTGCCAGCAGCGAAACAGGGTTGGGCACTGAAGCTTTCTTT

v_call: TRBV5-6
j_call: TRBJ2-1
d_call: TRBD2
clone_size: once
cdr3_aa: CASSFRGGSYNEQFF
cdr3_nt: TGTGCCAGCAGCTTTCGGGGCGGGAGCTACAATGAGCAGTTCTTC

v_call: TRBV5-1
j_call: TRBJ1-1
d_call: .
clone_size: .
cdr3_aa: CASSLAPGRGAFF
cdr3_nt: TGCGCCAGCAGCTTGGCGCCGGGGCGGGGAGCTTTCTTT

v_call: TRBV29-1
j_call: TRBJ1-2
d_call: TRBD1
clone_size: .
cdr3_aa: CSVEQGAAGYGYTF
cdr3_nt: TGCAGCGTTGAACAGGGGGCCGCGGGCTATGGCTACACCTTC

v_call: TRBV4-3
j_call: TRBJ2-7
d_call: .
clone_size: .
cdr3_aa: CASSQDLRGYEQYF
cdr3_nt: TGCGCCAGCAGCCAAGATCTTAGGGGCTACGAGCAGTACTTC

v_call: TRBV7-8
j_call: TRBJ2-1
d_call: TRBD2
clone_size: .
cdr3_aa: CASSATETSSEQFF
cdr3_nt: TGTGCCAGCAGCGCCACCGAGACTAGCTCTGAGCAGTTCTTC

v_call: TRBV7-2
j_call: TRBJ2-3
d_call: TRBD2
clone_size: .
cdr3_aa: CASSSTSGRPTDTQYF
cdr3_nt: TGTGCCAGCAGCTCGACTAGCGGGAGGCCTACAGATACGCAGTATTTT

v_call: TRBV5-4
j_call: TRBJ2-1
d_call: .
clone_size: .
cdr3_aa: CASRSFGGYNEQFF
cdr3_nt: TGTGCCAGCAGATCCTTCGGCGGTTACAATGAGCAGTTCTTC

v_call: TRBV7-3
j_call: TRBJ2-1
d_call: TRBD2
clone_size: .
cdr3_aa: CASSSHRRLAGFNEQFF
cdr3_nt: TGTGCCAGCAGCTCCCACCGGAGGCTAGCGGGATTTAATGAGCAGTTCTTC

v_call: TRBV5-6
j_call: TRBJ2-7
d_call: TRBD1
clone_size: .
cdr3_aa: CASSLGTGGSYEQYF
cdr3_nt: TGTGCCAGCAGCCTAGGGACAGGGGGCTCCTACGAGCAGTACTTC

v_call: TRBV7-2
j_call: TRBJ2-7
d_call: .
clone_size: .
cdr3_aa: CASSLVGGQFYEQYF
cdr3_nt: TGTGCCAGCAGCTTAGTGGGTGGGCAGTTCTACGAGCAGTACTTC

v_call: TRBV9
j_call: TRBJ2-2
d_call: TRBD2
clone_size: .
cdr3_aa: CASSAIGLAGRTGELFF
cdr3_nt: TGTGCCAGCAGCGCAATAGGACTAGCGGGTAGGACCGGGGAGCTGTTTTTT

v_call: TRBV2
j_call: TRBJ2-7
d_call: TRBD2
clone_size: once
cdr3_aa: CASSDGLGYEQYF
cdr3_nt: TGTGCCAGCAGTGATGGACTAGGCTACGAGCAGTACTTC

v_call: TRBV4-1
j_call: TRBJ2-1
d_call: TRBD2
clone_size: .
cdr3_aa: CASSQAGRAYNEQFF
cdr3_nt: TGCGCCAGCAGCCAAGCCGGGAGGGCTTACAATGAGCAGTTCTTC

v_call: TRBV6-1
j_call: TRBJ1-1
d_call: .
clone_size: .
cdr3_aa: CASRYGGENTEAFF
cdr3_nt: TGTGCCAGCAGATATGGGGGGGAGAACACTGAAGCTTTCTTT

v_call: TRBV5-4
j_call: TRBJ2-6
d_call: .
clone_size: .
cdr3_aa: CASSLQGANVLTF
cdr3_nt: TGTGCCAGCAGCCTGCAGGGGGCCAACGTCCTGACTTTC

v_call: TRBV9
j_call: TRBJ2-7
d_call: TRBD2
clone_size: few
cdr3_aa: CASSVAGTSADEQYF
cdr3_nt: TGTGCCAGCAGCGTAGCGGGGACTAGCGCGGACGAGCAGTACTTC

v_call: TRBV27
j_call: TRBJ1-1
d_call: .
clone_size: once
cdr3_aa: CASRENGRETEAFF
cdr3_nt: TGTGCCAGCAGAGAGAACGGGCGGGAGACTGAAGCTTTCTTT

v_call: TRBV5-1
j_call: TRBJ2-2
d_call: .
clone_size: .
cdr3_aa: CASSSQSNTGELFF
cdr3_nt: TGCGCCAGCAGCTCCCAGTCGAACACCGGGGAGCTGTTTTTT

v_call: TRBV9
j_call: TRBJ2-3
d_call: .
clone_size: .
cdr3_aa: CASSVEGTTDTQYF
cdr3_nt: TGTGCCAGCAGCGTAGAAGGGACTACAGATACGCAGTATTTT

v_call: TRBV6-6
j_call: TRBJ2-3
d_call: .
clone_size: .
cdr3_aa: CASSYGRVDPDTQYF
cdr3_nt: TGTGCCAGCAGTTACGGCAGGGTGGACCCAGATACGCAGTATTTT

v_call: TRBV20-1
j_call: TRBJ2-7
d_call: .
clone_size: .
cdr3_aa: CSARLLQEQYF
cdr3_nt: TGCAGTGCTAGACTTCTGCAGGAGCAGTACTTC